This TCR beta chain was captured in a study of CD8+ T cells in alopecia areata. The CDR3 is made up of 17 amino acids. V gave up 1 base and J gave up 3 bases; unmatched junction bases: 4. Germline V lookup: CDR1 KGHSH, CDR2 LQKENI. Following RNA extraction, reverse transcription yielded cDNA that acted as the sequencing template. Assay: immunoSEQ multiplex PCR; the TCRdb copy retains only in-frame clones and omits some. The data hold some 120,000 clones, with roughly 58% observed a single time. The source is a human donor with alopecia areata. The chain recombines TRBV18 with TRBJ2-3; 13 nucleotides match TRBD2. The specimen comprised CD4+ T cells sorted from blood, sampled at week 0. CDR3: CASSPQGLAGITDTQYF. CDR3 nucleotide sequence: TGTGCCAGCTCACCACAGGGACTAGCGGGGATAACAGATACGCAGTATTTT.